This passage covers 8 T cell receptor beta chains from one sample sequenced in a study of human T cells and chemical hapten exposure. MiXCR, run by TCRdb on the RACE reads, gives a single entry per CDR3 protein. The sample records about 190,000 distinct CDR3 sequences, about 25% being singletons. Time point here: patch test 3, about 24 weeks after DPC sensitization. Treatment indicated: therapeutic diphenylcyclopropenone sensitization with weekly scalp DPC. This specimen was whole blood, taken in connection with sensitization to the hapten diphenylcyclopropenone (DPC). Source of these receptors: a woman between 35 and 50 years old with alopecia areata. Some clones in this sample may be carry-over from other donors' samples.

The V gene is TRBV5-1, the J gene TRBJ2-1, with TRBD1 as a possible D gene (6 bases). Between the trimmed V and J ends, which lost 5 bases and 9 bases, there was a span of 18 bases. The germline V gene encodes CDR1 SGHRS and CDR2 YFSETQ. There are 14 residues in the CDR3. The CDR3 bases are TGCGCCAGCAGAGGGACACTCCGTGGGGGTGAGCAGTTCTTC. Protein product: CASRGTLRGGEQFF.

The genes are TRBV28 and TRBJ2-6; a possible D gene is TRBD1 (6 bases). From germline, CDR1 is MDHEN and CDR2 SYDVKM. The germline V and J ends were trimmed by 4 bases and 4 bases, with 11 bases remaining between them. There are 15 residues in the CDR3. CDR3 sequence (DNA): TGTGCCAGCAGTTCCAGGGGCGGGGGGGCCAACGTCCTGACTTTC. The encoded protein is CASSSRGGGANVLTF. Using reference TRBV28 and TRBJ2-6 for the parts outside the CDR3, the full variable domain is DVKVTQSSRYLVKRTGEKVFLECVQDMDHENMFWYRQDPGLGLRLIYFSYDVKMKEKGDIPEGYSVSREKKERFSLILESASTNQTSMYLCASSSRGGGANVLTFGAGSRLTVL.

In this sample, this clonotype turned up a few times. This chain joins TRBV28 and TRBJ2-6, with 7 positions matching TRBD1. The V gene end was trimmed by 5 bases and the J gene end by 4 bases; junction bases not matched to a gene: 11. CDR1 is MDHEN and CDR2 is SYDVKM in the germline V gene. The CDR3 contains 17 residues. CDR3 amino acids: CASSQRQGLSGANVLTF. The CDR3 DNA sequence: TGTGCCAGCAGTCAGAGACAGGGTCTTTCAGGGGCCAACGTCCTGACTTTC. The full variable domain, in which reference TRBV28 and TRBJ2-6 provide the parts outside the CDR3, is DVKVTQSSRYLVKRTGEKVFLECVQDMDHENMFWYRQDPGLGLRLIYFSYDVKMKEKGDIPEGYSVSREKKERFSLILESASTNQTSMYLCASSQRQGLSGANVLTFGAGSRLTVL.

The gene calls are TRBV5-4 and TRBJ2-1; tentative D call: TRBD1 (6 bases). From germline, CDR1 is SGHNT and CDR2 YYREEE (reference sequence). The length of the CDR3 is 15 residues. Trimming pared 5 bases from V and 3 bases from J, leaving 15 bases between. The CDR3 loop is CASRRTTGIYNEQFF. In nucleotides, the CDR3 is TGTGCCAGCAGGAGAACGACAGGAATCTACAATGAGCAGTTCTTC.

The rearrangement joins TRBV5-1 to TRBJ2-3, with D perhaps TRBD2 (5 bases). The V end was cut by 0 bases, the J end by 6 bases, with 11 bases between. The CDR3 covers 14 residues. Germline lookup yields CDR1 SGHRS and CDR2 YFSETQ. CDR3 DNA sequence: TGCGCCAGCAGCTTGGGGCCGGGAATGGATACGCAGTATTTT. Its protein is CASSLGPGMDTQYF.

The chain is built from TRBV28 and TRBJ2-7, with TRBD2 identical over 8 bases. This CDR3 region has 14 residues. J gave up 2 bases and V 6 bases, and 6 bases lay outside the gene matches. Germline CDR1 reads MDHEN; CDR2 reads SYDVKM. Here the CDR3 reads CASRQAGATYEQYF. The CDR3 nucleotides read TGTGCCAGCAGGCAAGCGGGAGCGACCTACGAGCAGTACTTC.

DNA for the CDR3: TGCGCCAGCAGCTTGGTAGAATCCAGTGAAAAACTGTTTTTT. Translated, it gives CASSLVESSEKLFF. The rearrangement uses TRBV5-1 and TRBJ1-4, with no clear D. The CDR3 is 14 residues long. Germline CDR1 is SGHRS and CDR2 is YFSETQ. Trimming took off 0 bases at V and 7 bases at J, with 10 bases between the two ends.

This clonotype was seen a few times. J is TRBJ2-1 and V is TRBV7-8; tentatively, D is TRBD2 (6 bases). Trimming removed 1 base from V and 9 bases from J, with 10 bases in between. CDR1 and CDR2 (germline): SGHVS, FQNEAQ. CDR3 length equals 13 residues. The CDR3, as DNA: TGTGCCAGCAGCTTAGTAGGGCGGGGTGAGCAGTTCTTC. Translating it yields CASSLVGRGEQFF.